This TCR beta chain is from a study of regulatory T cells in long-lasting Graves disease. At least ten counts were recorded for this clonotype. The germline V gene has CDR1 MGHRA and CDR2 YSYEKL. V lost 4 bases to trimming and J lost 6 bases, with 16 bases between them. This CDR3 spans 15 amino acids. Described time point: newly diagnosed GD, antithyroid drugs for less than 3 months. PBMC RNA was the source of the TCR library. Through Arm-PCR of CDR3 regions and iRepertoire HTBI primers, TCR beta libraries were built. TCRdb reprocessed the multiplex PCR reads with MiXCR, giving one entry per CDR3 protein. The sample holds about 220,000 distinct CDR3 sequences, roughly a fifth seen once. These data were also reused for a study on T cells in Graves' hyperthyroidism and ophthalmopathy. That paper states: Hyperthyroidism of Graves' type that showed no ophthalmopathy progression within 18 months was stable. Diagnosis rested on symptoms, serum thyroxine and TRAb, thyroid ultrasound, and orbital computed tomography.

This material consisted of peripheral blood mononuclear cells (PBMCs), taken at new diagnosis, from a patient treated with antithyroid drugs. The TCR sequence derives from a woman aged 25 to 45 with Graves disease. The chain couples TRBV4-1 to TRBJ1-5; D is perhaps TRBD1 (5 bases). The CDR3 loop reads CASSPVPGGSQPQHF. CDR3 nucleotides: TGCGCCAGCAGCCCCGTGCCCGGGGGAAGTCAGCCCCAGCATTTT.